One T cell receptor (beta chain) is described in this entry. The entry originates in a study of blood T cell repertoires in COVID-19. The wider study: Sites in the United States, Italy and Spain provided acute and convalescent COVID-19 samples.

The authors' processing: The assay estimated nucleated cells by amplifying reference gene primers. TCRdb's copy holds only in-frame clones and misses some; the assay was immunoSEQ multiplex PCR. That table gives V, J and clone size, and the DNA gave D and trimming. The profile shows roughly 290,000 clones, around 86% of them singletons. Cohort allocation depended upon clinical history that participants reported. Recovered status in Cohort 3 required two negative PCRs, clearance, or symptom resolution. This CDR3 has 15 residues. Per germline, CDR1 MNHEY and CDR2 SVGEGT. Trimming removed 6 bases from V and 0 bases from J; junction bases left unmatched: 2.

The chain is built from TRBV6-2 or TRBV6-3 and TRBJ2-1; the match to TRBD2 covers 10 bases. Sequencing used PBMCs or T cells enriched from blood (not recorded which). The source is a woman aged 40 to 55 who had recovered from COVID-19. This CDR3 is CASSLAGVSYNEQFF. CDR3 DNA sequence: TGTGCCAGCAGCCTAGCGGGAGTCTCCTACAATGAGCAGTTCTTC.